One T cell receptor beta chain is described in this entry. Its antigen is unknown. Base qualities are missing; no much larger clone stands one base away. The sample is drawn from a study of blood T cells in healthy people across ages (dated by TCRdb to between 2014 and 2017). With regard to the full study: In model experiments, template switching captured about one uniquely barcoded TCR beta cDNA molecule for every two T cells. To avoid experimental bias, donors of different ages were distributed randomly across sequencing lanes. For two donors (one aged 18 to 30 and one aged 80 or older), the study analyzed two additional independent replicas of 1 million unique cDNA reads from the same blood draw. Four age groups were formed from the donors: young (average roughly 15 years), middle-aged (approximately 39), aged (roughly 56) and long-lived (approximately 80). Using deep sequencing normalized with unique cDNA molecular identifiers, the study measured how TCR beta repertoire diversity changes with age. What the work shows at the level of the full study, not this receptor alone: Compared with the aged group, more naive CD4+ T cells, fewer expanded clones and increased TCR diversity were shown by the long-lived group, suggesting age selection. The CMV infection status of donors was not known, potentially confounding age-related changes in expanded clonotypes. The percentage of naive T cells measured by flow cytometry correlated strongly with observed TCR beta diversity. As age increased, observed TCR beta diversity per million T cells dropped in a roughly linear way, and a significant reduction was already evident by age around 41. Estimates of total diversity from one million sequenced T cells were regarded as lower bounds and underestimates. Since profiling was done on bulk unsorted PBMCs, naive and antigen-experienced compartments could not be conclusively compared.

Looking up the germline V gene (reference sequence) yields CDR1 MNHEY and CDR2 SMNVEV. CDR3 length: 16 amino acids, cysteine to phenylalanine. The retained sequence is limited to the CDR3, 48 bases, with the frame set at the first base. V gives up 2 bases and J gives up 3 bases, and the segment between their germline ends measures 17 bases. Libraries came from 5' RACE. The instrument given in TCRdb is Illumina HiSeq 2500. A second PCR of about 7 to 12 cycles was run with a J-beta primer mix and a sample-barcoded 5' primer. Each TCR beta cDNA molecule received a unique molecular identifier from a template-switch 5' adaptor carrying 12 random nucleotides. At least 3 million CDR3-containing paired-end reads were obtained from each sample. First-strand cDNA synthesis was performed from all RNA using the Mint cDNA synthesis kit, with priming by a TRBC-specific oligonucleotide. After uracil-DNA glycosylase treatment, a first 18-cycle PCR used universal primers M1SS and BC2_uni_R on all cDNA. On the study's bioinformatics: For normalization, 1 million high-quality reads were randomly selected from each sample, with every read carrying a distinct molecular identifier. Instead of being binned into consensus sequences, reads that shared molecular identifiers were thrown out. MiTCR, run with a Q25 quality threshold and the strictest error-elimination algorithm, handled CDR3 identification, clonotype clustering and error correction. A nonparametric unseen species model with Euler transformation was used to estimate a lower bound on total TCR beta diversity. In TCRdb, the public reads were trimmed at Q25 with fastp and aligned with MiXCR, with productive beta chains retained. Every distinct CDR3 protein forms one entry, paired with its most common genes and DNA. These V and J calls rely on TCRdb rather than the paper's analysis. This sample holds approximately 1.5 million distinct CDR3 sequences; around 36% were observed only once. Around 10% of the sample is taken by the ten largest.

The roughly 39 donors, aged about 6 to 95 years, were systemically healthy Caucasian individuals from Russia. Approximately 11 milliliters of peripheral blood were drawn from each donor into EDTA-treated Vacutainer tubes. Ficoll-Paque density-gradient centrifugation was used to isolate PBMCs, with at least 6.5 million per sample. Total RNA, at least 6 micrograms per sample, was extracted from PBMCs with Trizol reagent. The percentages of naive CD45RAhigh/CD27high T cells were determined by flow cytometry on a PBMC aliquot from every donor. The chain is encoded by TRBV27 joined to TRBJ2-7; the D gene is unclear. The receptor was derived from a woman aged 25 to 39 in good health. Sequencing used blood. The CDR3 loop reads CASSLPTPSGIYEQYF. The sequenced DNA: TGTGCCAGCAGTTTACCGACCCCCTCCGGCATCTACGAGCAGTACTTC.